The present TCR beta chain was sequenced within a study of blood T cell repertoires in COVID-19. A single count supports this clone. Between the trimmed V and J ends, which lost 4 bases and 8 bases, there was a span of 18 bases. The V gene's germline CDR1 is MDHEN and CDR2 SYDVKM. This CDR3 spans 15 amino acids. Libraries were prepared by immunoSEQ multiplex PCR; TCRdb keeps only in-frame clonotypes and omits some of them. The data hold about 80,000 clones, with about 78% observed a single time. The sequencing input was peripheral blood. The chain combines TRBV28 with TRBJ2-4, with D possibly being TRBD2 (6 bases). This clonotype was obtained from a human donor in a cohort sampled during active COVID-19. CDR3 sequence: CASSYPGTRRDIQYF. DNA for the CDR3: TGTGCCAGCAGTTACCCCGGGACCCGGAGGGACATTCAGTACTTC.